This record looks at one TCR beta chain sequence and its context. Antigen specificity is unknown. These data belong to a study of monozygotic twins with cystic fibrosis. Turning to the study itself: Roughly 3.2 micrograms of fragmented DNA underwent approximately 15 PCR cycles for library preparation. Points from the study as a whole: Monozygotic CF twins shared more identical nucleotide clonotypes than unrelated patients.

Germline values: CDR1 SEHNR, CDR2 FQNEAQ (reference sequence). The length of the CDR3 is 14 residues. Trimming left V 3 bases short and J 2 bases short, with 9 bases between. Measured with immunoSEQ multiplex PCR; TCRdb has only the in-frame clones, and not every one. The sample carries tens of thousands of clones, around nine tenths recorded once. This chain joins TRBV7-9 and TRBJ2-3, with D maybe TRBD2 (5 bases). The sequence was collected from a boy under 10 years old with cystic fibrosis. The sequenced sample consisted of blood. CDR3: CASSFEGNTDTQYF. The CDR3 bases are TGTGCCAGCAGCTTCGAGGGAAACACAGATACGCAGTATTTT.